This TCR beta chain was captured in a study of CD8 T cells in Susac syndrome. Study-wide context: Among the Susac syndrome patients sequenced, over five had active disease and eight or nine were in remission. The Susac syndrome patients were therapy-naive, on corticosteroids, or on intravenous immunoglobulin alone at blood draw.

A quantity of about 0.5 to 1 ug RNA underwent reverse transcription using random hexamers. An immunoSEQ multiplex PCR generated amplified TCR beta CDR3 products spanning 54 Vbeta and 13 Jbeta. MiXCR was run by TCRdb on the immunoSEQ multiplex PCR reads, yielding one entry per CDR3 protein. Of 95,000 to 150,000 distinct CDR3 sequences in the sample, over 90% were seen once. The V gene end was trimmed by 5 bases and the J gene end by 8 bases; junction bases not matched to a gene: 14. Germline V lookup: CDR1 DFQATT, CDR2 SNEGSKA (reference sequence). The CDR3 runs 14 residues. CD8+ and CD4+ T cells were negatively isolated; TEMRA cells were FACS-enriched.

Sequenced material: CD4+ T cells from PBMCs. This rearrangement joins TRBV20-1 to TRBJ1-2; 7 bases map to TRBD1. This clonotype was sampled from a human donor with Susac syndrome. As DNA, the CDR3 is TGCAGTGCTGCACCGGGACAGATGTATGAAGGCTACACCTTC. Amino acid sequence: CSAAPGQMYEGYTF.